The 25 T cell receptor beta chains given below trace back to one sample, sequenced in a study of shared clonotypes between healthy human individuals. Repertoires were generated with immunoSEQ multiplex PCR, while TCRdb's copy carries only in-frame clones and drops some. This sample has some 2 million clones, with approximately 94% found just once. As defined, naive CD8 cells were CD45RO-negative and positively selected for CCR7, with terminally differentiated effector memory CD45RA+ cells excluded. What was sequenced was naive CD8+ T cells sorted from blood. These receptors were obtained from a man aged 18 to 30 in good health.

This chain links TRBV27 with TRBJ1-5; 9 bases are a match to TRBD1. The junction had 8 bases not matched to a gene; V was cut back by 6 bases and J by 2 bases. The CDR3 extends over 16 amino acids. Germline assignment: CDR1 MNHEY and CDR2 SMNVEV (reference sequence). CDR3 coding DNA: TGTGCCAGCAGACAGGGGGCCGGGGCGGGCAATCAGCCCCAGCATTTT. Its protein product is CASRQGAGAGNQPQHF.

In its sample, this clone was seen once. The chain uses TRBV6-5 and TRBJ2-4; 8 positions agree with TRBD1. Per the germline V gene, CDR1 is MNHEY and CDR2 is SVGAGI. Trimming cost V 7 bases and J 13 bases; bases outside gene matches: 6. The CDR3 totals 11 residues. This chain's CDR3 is CASTSTGVQYF. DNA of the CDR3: TGTGCCAGCACTTCGACAGGGGTCCAGTACTTC.

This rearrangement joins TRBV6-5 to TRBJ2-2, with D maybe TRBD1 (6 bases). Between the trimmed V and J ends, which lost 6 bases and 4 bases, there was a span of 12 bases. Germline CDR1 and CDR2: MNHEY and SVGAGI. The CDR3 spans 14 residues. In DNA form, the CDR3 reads TGTGCCAGCAGGCCCACAGGGATCACCGGGGAGCTGTTTTTT. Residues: CASRPTGITGELFF.

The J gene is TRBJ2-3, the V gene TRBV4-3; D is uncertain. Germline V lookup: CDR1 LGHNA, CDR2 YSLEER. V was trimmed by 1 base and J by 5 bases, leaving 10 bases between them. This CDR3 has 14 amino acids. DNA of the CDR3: TGCGCCAGCAGCCAAGCCTGGAACGTAGATACGCAGTATTTT. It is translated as CASSQAWNVDTQYF.

CDR3 sequence: CASSLSGGANSNTGELFF. For the CDR3, the DNA is TGTGCCAGCAGTTTATCAGGCGGAGCAAACTCGAACACCGGGGAGCTGTTTTTT. The chain links TRBV27 to TRBJ2-2; D is unresolved. There are 18 residues in the CDR3. V gave up 0 bases and J gave up 0 bases, with 14 bases separating them. Germline V gene sequence: CDR1 MNHEY, CDR2 SMNVEV (reference sequence).

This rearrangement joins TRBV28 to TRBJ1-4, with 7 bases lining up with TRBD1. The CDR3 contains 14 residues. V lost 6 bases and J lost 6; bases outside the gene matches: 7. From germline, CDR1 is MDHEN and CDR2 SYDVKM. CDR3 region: CASSGQEQDEKLFF. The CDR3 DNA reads TGTGCCAGCAGCGGACAGGAACAGGATGAAAAACTGTTTTTT.

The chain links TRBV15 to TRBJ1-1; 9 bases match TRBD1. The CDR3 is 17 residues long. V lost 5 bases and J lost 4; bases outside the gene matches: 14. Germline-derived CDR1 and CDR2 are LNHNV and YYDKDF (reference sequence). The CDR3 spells CATSSGTGYGLGTEAFF. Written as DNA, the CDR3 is TGTGCCACCAGCTCCGGGACAGGGTATGGGTTGGGCACTGAAGCTTTCTTT. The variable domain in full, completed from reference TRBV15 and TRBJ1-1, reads DAMVIQNPRYQVTQFGKPVTLSCSQTLNHNVMYWYQQKSSQAPKLLFHYYDKDFNNEADTPDNFQSRRPNTSFCFLDIRSPGLGDTAMYLCATSSGTGYGLGTEAFFGQGTRLTVV.

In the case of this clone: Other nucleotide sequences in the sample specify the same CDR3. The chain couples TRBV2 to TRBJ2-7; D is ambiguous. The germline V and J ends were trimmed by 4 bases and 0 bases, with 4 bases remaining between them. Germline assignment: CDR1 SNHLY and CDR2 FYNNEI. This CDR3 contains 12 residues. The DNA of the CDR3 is TGTGCCAGCAGTGGGGGCTCCTACGAGCAGTACTTC. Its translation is CASSGGSYEQYF.

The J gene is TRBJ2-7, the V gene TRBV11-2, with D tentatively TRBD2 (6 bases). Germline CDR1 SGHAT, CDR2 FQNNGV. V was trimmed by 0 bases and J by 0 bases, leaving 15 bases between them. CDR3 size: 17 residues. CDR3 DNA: TGTGCCAGCAGCTTAGATCGGCTAGCGAGAAGCTCCTACGAGCAGTACTTC. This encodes CASSLDRLARSSYEQYF. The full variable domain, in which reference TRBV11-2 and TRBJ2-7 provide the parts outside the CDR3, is EAGVAQSPRYKIIEKRQSVAFWCNPISGHATLYWYQQILGQGPKLLIQFQNNGVVDDSQLPKDRFSAERLKGVDSTLKIQPAKLEDSAVYLCASSLDRLARSSYEQYFGPGTRLTVT.

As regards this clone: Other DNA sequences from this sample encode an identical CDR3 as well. CDR3: CASSLGPYNEQFF. The CDR3 DNA is TGTGCCAGCAGCTTGGGCCCATACAATGAGCAGTTCTTC. This rearrangement joins TRBV5-6 to TRBJ2-1; D is unresolved. The CDR3 is made up of 13 amino acids. V lost 0 bases and J 4 bases, leaving 5 bases between the germline ends. CDR1 is SGHDT, CDR2 YYEEEE, per germline. The whole variable domain, filled in from reference TRBV5-6 and TRBJ2-1, reads DAGVTQSPTHLIKTRGQQVTLRCSPKSGHDTVSWYQQALGQGPQFIFQYYEEEERQRGNFPDRFSGHQFPNYSSELNVNALLLGDSALYLCASSLGPYNEQFFGPGTRLTVL.

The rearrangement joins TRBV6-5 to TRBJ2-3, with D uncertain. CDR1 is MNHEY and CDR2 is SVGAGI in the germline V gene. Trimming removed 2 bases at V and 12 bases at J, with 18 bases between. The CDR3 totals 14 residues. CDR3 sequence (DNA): TGTGCCAGCAGTTACCTATATTTGGCAGAAATTCAGTATTTT. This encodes CASSYLYLAEIQYF.

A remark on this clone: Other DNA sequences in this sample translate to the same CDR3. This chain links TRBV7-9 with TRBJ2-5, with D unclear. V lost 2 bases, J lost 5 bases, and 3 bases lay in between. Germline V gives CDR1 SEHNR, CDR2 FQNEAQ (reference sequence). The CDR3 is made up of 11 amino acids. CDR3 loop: CASSLKETQYF. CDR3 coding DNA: TGTGCCAGCAGCTTAAAGGAGACCCAGTACTTC.

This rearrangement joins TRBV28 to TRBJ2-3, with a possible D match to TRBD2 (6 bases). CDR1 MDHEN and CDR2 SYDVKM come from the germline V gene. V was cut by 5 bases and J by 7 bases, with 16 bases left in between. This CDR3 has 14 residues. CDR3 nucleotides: TGTGCCAGCAGTCCTAGCGTCTCGGGTAATACGCAGTATTTT. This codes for CASSPSVSGNTQYF.

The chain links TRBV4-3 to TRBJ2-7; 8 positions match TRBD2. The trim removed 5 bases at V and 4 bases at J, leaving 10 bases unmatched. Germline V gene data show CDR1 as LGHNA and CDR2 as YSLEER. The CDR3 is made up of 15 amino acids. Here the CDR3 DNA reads TGCGCCAGCAGCGACTATAGCGGGGCTGGGTACGAGCAGTACTTC. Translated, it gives CASSDYSGAGYEQYF.

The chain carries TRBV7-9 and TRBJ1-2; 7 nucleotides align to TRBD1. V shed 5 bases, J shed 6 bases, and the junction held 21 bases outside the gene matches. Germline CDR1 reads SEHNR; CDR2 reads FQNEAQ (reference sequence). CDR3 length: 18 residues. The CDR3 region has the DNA TGTGCCAGCAGCCCACTCGGGACAGACTTCTTCCCAGGAGATGGCTACACCTTC. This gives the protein CASSPLGTDFFPGDGYTF.

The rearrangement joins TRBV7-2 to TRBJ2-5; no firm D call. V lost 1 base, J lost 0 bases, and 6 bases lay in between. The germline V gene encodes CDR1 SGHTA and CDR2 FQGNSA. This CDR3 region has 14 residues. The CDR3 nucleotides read TGTGCCAGCAGCTTAGACGTCAACCAAGAGACCCAGTACTTC. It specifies CASSLDVNQETQYF.

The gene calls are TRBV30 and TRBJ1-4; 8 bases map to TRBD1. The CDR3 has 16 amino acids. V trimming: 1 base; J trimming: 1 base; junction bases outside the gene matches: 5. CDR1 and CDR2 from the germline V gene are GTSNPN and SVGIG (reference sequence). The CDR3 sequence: CAWSETGEGTNEKLFF. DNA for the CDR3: TGTGCCTGGAGTGAGACAGGGGAAGGAACTAATGAAAAACTGTTTTTT. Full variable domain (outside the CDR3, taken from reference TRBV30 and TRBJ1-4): SQTIHQWPATLVQPVGSPLSLECTVEGTSNPNLYWYRQAAGRGLQLLFYSVGIGQISSEVPQNLSASRPQDRQFILSSKKLLLSDSGFYLCAWSETGEGTNEKLFFGSGTQLSVL.

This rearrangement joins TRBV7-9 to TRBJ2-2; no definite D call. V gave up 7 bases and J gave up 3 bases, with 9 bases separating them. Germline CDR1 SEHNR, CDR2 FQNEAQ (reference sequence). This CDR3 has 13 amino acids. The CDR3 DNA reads TGTGCCAGCACCCACCGGGACACCGGGGAGCTGTTTTTT. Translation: CASTHRDTGELFF.

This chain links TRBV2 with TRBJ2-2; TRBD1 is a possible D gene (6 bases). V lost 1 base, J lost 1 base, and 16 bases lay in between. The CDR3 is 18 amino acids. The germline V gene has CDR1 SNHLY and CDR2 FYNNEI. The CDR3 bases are TGTGCCAGCAGTGAAGTAAACTGGGCAGGGGAGAACACCGGGGAGCTGTTTTTT. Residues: CASSEVNWAGENTGELFF.

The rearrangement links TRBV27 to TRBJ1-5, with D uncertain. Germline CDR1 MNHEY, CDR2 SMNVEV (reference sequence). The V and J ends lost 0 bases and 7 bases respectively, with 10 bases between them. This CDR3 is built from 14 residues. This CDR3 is CASSLSGSSQPQHF. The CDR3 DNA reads TGTGCCAGCAGTTTATCGGGCAGCTCGCAGCCCCAGCATTTT.

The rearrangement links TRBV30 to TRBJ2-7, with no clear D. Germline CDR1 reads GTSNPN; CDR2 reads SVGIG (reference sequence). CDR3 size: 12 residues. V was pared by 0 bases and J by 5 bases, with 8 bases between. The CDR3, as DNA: TGTGCCTGGAGTGTACGTGGGGACGAGCAGTACTTC. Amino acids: CAWSVRGDEQYF. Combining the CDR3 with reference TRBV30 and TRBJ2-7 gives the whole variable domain SQTIHQWPATLVQPVGSPLSLECTVEGTSNPNLYWYRQAAGRGLQLLFYSVGIGQISSEVPQNLSASRPQDRQFILSSKKLLLSDSGFYLCAWSVRGDEQYFGPGTRLTVT.

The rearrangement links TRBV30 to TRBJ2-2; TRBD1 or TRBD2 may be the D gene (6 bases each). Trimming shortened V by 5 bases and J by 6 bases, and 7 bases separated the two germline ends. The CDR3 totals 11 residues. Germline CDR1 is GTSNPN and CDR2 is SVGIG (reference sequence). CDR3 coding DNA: TGTGCCTGGGGGGGGCCCGGGGAGCTGTTTTTT. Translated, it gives CAWGGPGELFF.

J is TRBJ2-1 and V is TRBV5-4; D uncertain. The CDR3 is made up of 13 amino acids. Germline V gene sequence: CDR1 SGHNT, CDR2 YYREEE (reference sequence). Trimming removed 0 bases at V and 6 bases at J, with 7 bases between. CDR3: CASSLVSFNEQFF. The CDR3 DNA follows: TGTGCCAGCAGCTTGGTCTCATTCAATGAGCAGTTCTTC.

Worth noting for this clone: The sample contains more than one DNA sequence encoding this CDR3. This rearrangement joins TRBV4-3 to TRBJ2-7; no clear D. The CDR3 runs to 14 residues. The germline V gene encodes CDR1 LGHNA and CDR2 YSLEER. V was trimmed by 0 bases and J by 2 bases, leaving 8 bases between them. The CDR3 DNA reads TGCGCCAGCAGCCAAGACGCCACGACCTACGAGCAGTACTTC. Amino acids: CASSQDATTYEQYF.

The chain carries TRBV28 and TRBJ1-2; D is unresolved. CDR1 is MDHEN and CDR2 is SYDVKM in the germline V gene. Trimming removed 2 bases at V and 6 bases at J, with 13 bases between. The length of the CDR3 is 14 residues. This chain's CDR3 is CASSLRTLRDGYTF. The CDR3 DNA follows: TGTGCCAGCAGTTTAAGGACCCTTCGGGATGGCTACACCTTC.